Listed below are T cell receptor beta chains from one sample, sequenced in a study of T cell repertoires in cytomegalovirus infection. No antigens are known for them. One entry per CDR3 protein, called by TCRdb with MiXCR from the reads. The sample lists around 430,000 distinct CDR3 sequences, roughly 46% occurring once. The input for sequencing was cultured PBMCs, taken from culture after CMV antigen stimulation. The source is a human donor in good health (CMV status not recorded). Some clones in this sample may be carry-over from other donors' samples. Both conserved end residues are part of each CDR3. Each record gives: V gene, D gene, J gene, clone size, CDR3 DNA, CDR3 protein. The D gene is left open where the match is weak. For some rows the clone size is stated as once, few or many, or as a class when expanded; others skip it.

V: TRBV11-2
D: NA
J: TRBJ2-5
size: NA
DNA: TGTGCCAGCAGCTCCTCCTTGGAAGAGACCCAGTACTTC
CDR3: CASSSSLEETQYF

V: TRBV5-1
D: TRBD2
J: TRBJ2-5
size: NA
DNA: TGCGCCAGCAGCTTGAAACGCGGGGGGGAGACCCAGTACTTC
CDR3: CASSLKRGGETQYF

V: TRBV7-6
D: NA
J: TRBJ2-7
size: many
DNA: TGTGCCAGCAGCTTTGGGTCGGAGTCCTACGAGCAGTACTTC
CDR3: CASSFGSESYEQYF

V: TRBV27
D: NA
J: TRBJ1-5
size: NA
DNA: TGTGCCAGCAGTTTAGTGACAGGAAATCAGCCCCAGCATTTT
CDR3: CASSLVTGNQPQHF

V: TRBV5-5
D: NA
J: TRBJ1-4
size: NA
DNA: TGTGCCAGCAGTATCTCGGGGGAAATACTGTTTTTT
CDR3: CASSISGEILFF

V: TRBV7-8
D: TRBD2
J: TRBJ2-5
size: few
DNA: TGTGCCAGCAGCTTAGCGGAGGGACTAGCGGGGGATCCCGCCCCCCAAGAGACCCAGTACTTC
CDR3: CASSLAEGLAGDPAPQETQYF

V: TRBV7-2
D: NA
J: TRBJ2-7
size: NA
DNA: TGTGCCAGCGGGGGGGGGCGACAAGGAGGCCAGGTCTACGAGCAGTACTTC
CDR3: CASGGGRQGGQVYEQYF

V: TRBV19
D: NA
J: TRBJ1-5
size: NA
DNA: TGTGCCAGTAGTATAGTCGCTGGCGTGGAACAGCCCCAGCATTTT
CDR3: CASSIVAGVEQPQHF

V: TRBV7-7
D: NA
J: TRBJ2-5
size: NA
DNA: TGTGCCAGCAGCCCTCCGGGGCCCTCGGGGGAGACCCAGTACTTC
CDR3: CASSPPGPSGETQYF

V: TRBV7-7
D: NA
J: TRBJ2-5
size: few
DNA: TGTGCCAGCAGCCCCCGACTAGGAGGGGGTGAGACCCAGTACTTC
CDR3: CASSPRLGGGETQYF

V: TRBV6-2/TRBV6-3
D: TRBD1
J: TRBJ2-1
size: NA
DNA: TGTGCCAGCAGCCCTTTGGACAGGGGGGTATCTGAGCAGTTCTTC
CDR3: CASSPLDRGVSEQFF

V: TRBV7-2
D: TRBD1
J: TRBJ1-6
size: once
DNA: TGTGCCAGCAGCTTAGCGCGACAGGGAAATTCACCCCTCCACTTT
CDR3: CASSLARQGNSPLHF

V: TRBV12-3/TRBV12-4
D: NA
J: TRBJ1-2
size: NA
DNA: TGTGCCAGCACTGACCGGGACACCAACTACTATGGCTACACCTTC
CDR3: CASTDRDTNYYGYTF

V: TRBV7-6
D: TRBD1
J: TRBJ2-6
size: NA
DNA: TGTGCCAGCAGCTTAGAGTTAGGGGGCGGTGCTTTTGGGGCCAACGTCCTGACTTTC
CDR3: CASSLELGGGAFGANVLTF

V: TRBV5-4
D: TRBD1
J: TRBJ2-7
size: few
DNA: TGTGCCAGCAGCTTGGGGGGGACAGGGGCACACGAGCAGTACTTC
CDR3: CASSLGGTGAHEQYF

V: TRBV28
D: NA
J: TRBJ2-7
size: NA
DNA: TGTGCCAGCAGTTTATTACAGGGCTTCGGAGAGCAGTACTTC
CDR3: CASSLLQGFGEQYF

V: TRBV7-8
D: TRBD1
J: TRBJ2-3
size: NA
DNA: TGTGCCAGCAGCTCGGGCGGGACAGGAGGAACAGATACGCAGTATTTT
CDR3: CASSSGGTGGTDTQYF

V: TRBV10-3
D: TRBD2
J: TRBJ2-5
size: NA
DNA: TGTGCCATCAGAACCGGGACTAGCGCCCAAGAGACCCAGTACTTC
CDR3: CAIRTGTSAQETQYF

V: TRBV20-1
D: TRBD2
J: TRBJ2-2
size: NA
DNA: TGCAGTGCTCATAGCGGGAGATACACCGGGGAGCTGTTTTTT
CDR3: CSAHSGRYTGELFF

V: TRBV10-3
D: TRBD2
J: TRBJ2-1
size: NA
DNA: TGTGCCATCAGTGATGGGACTAGCGGATACAATGAGCAGTTCTTC
CDR3: CAISDGTSGYNEQFF

V: TRBV7-8
D: TRBD1
J: TRBJ1-2
size: NA
DNA: TGTGCCAGCAGCACCCACGGACAGGGAGGAGGTGGCTACACCTTC
CDR3: CASSTHGQGGGGYTF

V: TRBV7-2
D: TRBD2
J: TRBJ2-5
size: few
DNA: TGTGCCAGCAGCCCGGAACTAGCGGGGGGGAAGGGCGCCCAGTACTTC
CDR3: CASSPELAGGKGAQYF

V: TRBV7-6
D: NA
J: TRBJ2-7
size: few
DNA: TGTGCCAGCAGCTTAAGTGTGGACGAGCAGTACTTC
CDR3: CASSLSVDEQYF

V: TRBV7-8
D: NA
J: TRBJ2-5
size: NA
DNA: TGTGCCAGCAGCTCCAGGGAGGCCGGGGAGACCCAGTACTTC
CDR3: CASSSREAGETQYF

V: TRBV11-2
D: TRBD2
J: TRBJ2-5
size: NA
DNA: TGTGCCAGCAGCCTCGGACTAGCGGCTTCACAAGAGACCCAGTACTTC
CDR3: CASSLGLAASQETQYF

V: TRBV7-9
D: NA
J: TRBJ1-2
size: NA
DNA: TGTGCCAGCAGCCCACAACACGTCTCTGGCTACACCTTC
CDR3: CASSPQHVSGYTF

V: TRBV7-2
D: NA
J: TRBJ2-1
size: NA
DNA: TGTGCCAGCAGCCTACCGACCCCAGAGCAGTTCTTC
CDR3: CASSLPTPEQFF

V: TRBV12-3/TRBV12-4
D: NA
J: TRBJ2-7
size: NA
DNA: TGTGCCAGCAGTTTCGGGGGTTTGGGCGAGCAGTACTTC
CDR3: CASSFGGLGEQYF

V: TRBV7-2
D: NA
J: TRBJ2-1
size: NA
DNA: TGTGCCAGCAGCTCTAGTCCCAGCTCCTACAATGAGCAGTTCTTC
CDR3: CASSSSPSSYNEQFF

V: TRBV12-3/TRBV12-4
D: NA
J: TRBJ2-1
size: few
DNA: TGTGCCAGCAGTTTAGCCGGCAGGGGACTATTGGTCACCAATGAGCAGTTCTTC
CDR3: CASSLAGRGLLVTNEQFF

V: TRBV6-5
D: TRBD1
J: TRBJ1-4
size: NA
DNA: TGTGCCAGCAGCCGGGGACAGGGGCATGAAAAACTGTTTTTT
CDR3: CASSRGQGHEKLFF

V: TRBV7-6
D: NA
J: TRBJ2-2
size: few
DNA: TGTGCCAGCAGCTTAGGGCAGGGGAGCACCGGGGAGCTGTTTTTT
CDR3: CASSLGQGSTGELFF

V: TRBV27
D: TRBD1
J: TRBJ2-7
size: NA
DNA: TGTGCCAGCAGTGCCCGGGGACAGGGGGGGTACGAGCAGTACTTC
CDR3: CASSARGQGGYEQYF

V: TRBV19
D: NA
J: TRBJ1-2
size: few
DNA: TGTGCCAGTAGTCTCCCCTTACTTCCCTTTGGCTACACCTTC
CDR3: CASSLPLLPFGYTF

V: TRBV5-4
D: TRBD2
J: TRBJ2-2
size: NA
DNA: TGTGCCAGCAGCCCCCCCGGGGTGATAGCGGGAGTGGTCACCGGGGAGCTGTTTTTT
CDR3: CASSPPGVIAGVVTGELFF

V: TRBV11-2
D: NA
J: TRBJ1-5
size: few
DNA: TGTGCCAGCAGCTTACAGGGCTTCAATCAGCCCCAGCATTTT
CDR3: CASSLQGFNQPQHF

V: TRBV2
D: TRBD1
J: TRBJ1-4
size: few
DNA: TGTGCCAGCAGTGATGGGACAGGGGAGGAAAAACTGTTTTTT
CDR3: CASSDGTGEEKLFF

V: TRBV19
D: TRBD1
J: TRBJ1-1
size: few
DNA: TGTGCCAGTCAGGACAGGGGGCGAGGCACTGAAGCTTTCTTT
CDR3: CASQDRGRGTEAFF

V: TRBV12-3/TRBV12-4
D: TRBD1
J: TRBJ2-1
size: NA
DNA: TGTGCCAGCAGCCCTAACCGGGACAGGGGTCATGAGCAGTTCTTC
CDR3: CASSPNRDRGHEQFF

V: TRBV28
D: NA
J: TRBJ1-4
size: few
DNA: TGTGCCAGCAGTTTTGGTGAAAAACTGTTTTTT
CDR3: CASSFGEKLFF

V: TRBV7-3
D: TRBD1
J: TRBJ2-7
size: NA
DNA: TGTGCCAGCACCTCAGGGACAGGGTCCTACGAGCAGTACTTC
CDR3: CASTSGTGSYEQYF

V: TRBV23-1
D: NA
J: TRBJ2-3
size: NA
DNA: TGCGCCAGCAGTCAATCGGCAGGGCTTAACACAGATACGCAGTATTTT
CDR3: CASSQSAGLNTDTQYF

V: TRBV7-2
D: NA
J: TRBJ2-2
size: few
DNA: TGTGCCAGCAGCCCCCGGGCCTTCACCGGGGAGCTGTTTTTT
CDR3: CASSPRAFTGELFF

V: TRBV20-1
D: TRBD2
J: TRBJ2-7
size: NA
DNA: TGCAGTGCCAGGACTAGCGGGGGCACCTACGAGCAGTACTTC
CDR3: CSARTSGGTYEQYF

V: TRBV7-2
D: NA
J: TRBJ2-3
size: NA
DNA: TGTGCCAGCAGCTTAGTTTTTTCAGATACGCAGTATTTT
CDR3: CASSLVFSDTQYF

V: TRBV5-1
D: NA
J: TRBJ1-1
size: few
DNA: TGCGCCAGCAGCTTGGGTGGTCAGACCCCTCGGGGGGCCGAAGCTTTCTTT
CDR3: CASSLGGQTPRGAEAFF

V: TRBV7-6
D: TRBD2
J: TRBJ2-1
size: NA
DNA: TGTGCCAGCAGCTTCCCCCCTTGGACTAGCGGGAGCTGGGAGCAGTTCTTC
CDR3: CASSFPPWTSGSWEQFF